A selection of T cell receptor beta chains follows, all from one sample in a study of cytomegalovirus exposure and HLA in healthy donors. Some clones are missing from TCRdb's copy, which holds only in-frame ones; the method was immunoSEQ multiplex PCR. The sample has about 62,000 clones; more than 70% are singletons. Sequenced: PBMCs. The source of these receptors is a man aged 40-55 years in good health and CMV-seronegative. Each CDR3 is given with its conserved first and last residue. Fields, in order: V gene, D gene, clone size, J gene, CDR3 protein, CDR3 DNA. D genes are given only for firm matches. Size tells how often a clone was seen (once, few, many) or the class of an expanded clone, and some rows leave it out.

>TRBV20-1|NA|NA|TRBJ2-1
CSAGLSSEQFF
TGCAGTGCGGGACTCTCTAGTGAGCAGTTCTTC
>TRBV4-1|TRBD2|NA|TRBJ2-7
CASSQRLAGGPGYEQYF
TGCGCCAGCAGCCAACGGCTAGCGGGGGGGCCCGGCTACGAGCAGTACTTC
>TRBV4-2|TRBD2|NA|TRBJ2-5
CASSQESSTSGLETQYF
TGTGCCAGCAGCCAAGAGTCATCGACTAGCGGACTGGAGACCCAGTACTTC
>TRBV29-1|TRBD1|NA|TRBJ1-4
CSAMTGRAEKLFF
TGCAGCGCCATGACAGGGCGAGCTGAAAAACTGTTTTTT
>TRBV28|TRBD1|once|TRBJ2-7
CASILTGTYEQYF
TGTGCCAGCATTTTGACAGGGACCTACGAGCAGTACTTC
>TRBV6-4|TRBD1|NA|TRBJ2-3
CASSPGQGLIDTQYF
TGTGCCAGCAGTCCGGGACAGGGTCTGATCGATACGCAGTATTTT
>TRBV10-3|NA|NA|TRBJ2-6
CAIMGGLTLSGANVLTF
TGTGCCATCATGGGGGGACTGACTCTCTCTGGGGCCAACGTCCTGACTTTC
>TRBV6-5|TRBD1|NA|TRBJ1-2
CASSYFSGTDPYGYTF
TGTGCCAGCAGTTACTTTTCCGGGACAGACCCCTATGGCTACACCTTC
>TRBV5-5|TRBD1|NA|TRBJ2-5
CASSSTRDRGVGTQYF
TGTGCCAGCAGCTCGACCCGTGACAGGGGGGTAGGGACCCAGTACTTC
>TRBV5-1|NA|NA|TRBJ2-2
CASSLVPRYTGELFF
TGCGCCAGCAGCTTGGTCCCGCGGTACACCGGGGAGCTGTTTTTT
>TRBV5-1|NA|few|TRBJ2-2
CASSLGESGELFF
TGCGCCAGCAGCTTGGGTGAGTCCGGGGAGCTGTTTTTT
>TRBV6-1|NA|NA|TRBJ1-5
CASSEQGSNQPQHF
TGTGCCAGCAGTGAACAGGGGAGCAATCAGCCCCAGCATTTT
>TRBV6-5|NA|NA|TRBJ1-6
CASSYGQSYNSPLHF
TGTGCCAGCAGTTACGGACAGTCCTATAATTCACCCCTCCACTTT
>TRBV5-1|TRBD1|NA|TRBJ2-1
CASSVGQGGYNEQFF
TGCGCCAGCAGCGTGGGACAGGGTGGTTACAATGAGCAGTTCTTC
>TRBV7-2|NA|NA|TRBJ2-3
CASTSRDTQYF
TGTGCCAGCACCTCCCGAGATACGCAGTATTTT
>TRBV5-6|NA|NA|TRBJ2-1
CASSLDGNEQFF
TGTGCCAGCAGCCTGGACGGGAATGAGCAGTTCTTC
>TRBV11-1|TRBD2|NA|TRBJ2-3
CASSLDTEREWATDTQYF
TGTGCCAGCAGCTTGGACACGGAGCGGGAGTGGGCCACAGATACGCAGTATTTT
>TRBV5-1|NA|few|TRBJ2-1
CASSMDSSYNEQFF
TGCGCCAGCAGCATGGACAGCTCCTACAATGAGCAGTTCTTC
>TRBV7-8|NA|once|TRBJ1-3
CASSLGTSQSGNTIYF
TGTGCCAGCAGCTTAGGTACTAGCCAGTCTGGAAACACCATATATTTT
>TRBV4-2|TRBD2|NA|TRBJ2-7
CASGLAGAYEQYF
TGTGCCAGCGGATTAGCGGGAGCTTACGAGCAGTACTTC
>TRBV6-5|TRBD1|NA|TRBJ2-5
CASSSLKDRFETQYF
TGTGCCAGCAGTTCCCTAAAGGACAGGTTCGAGACCCAGTACTTC
>TRBV9|NA|NA|TRBJ1-2
CASSVAAVENYGYTF
TGTGCCAGCAGCGTAGCGGCAGTGGAGAATTATGGCTACACCTTC
>TRBV4-2|NA|NA|TRBJ2-7
CASSQMTGPVYEQYF
TGTGCCAGCAGCCAAATGACAGGACCCGTTTACGAGCAGTACTTC
>TRBV27|TRBD1|NA|TRBJ1-4
CASSPKWDRVEKLFF
TGTGCCAGCAGCCCTAAATGGGACAGGGTTGAAAAACTGTTTTTT
>TRBV5-5|NA|NA|TRBJ2-7
CASKEGAGSYEQYF
TGTGCCAGCAAGGAGGGGGCAGGGTCCTACGAGCAGTACTTC
>TRBV6-5|NA|NA|TRBJ2-3
CASSLMEADTQYF
TGTGCCAGCAGTCTCATGGAGGCAGATACGCAGTATTTT
>TRBV19|TRBD1|NA|TRBJ2-1
CASSINYRGPGEQFF
TGTGCCAGTAGTATCAACTACAGGGGGCCGGGTGAGCAGTTCTTC
>TRBV7-9|TRBD2|NA|TRBJ2-3
CSSSSGPRLAGPDTQYF
TGTTCCAGCAGCTCCGGGCCCCGACTAGCGGGCCCAGATACGCAGTATTTT
>TRBV10-2|NA|NA|TRBJ2-6
CASREGAQGANVLTF
TGCGCCAGCAGGGAGGGGGCGCAAGGGGCCAACGTCCTGACTTTC
>TRBV5-4|TRBD1|NA|TRBJ1-2
CASSPGQGNYGYTF
TGTGCCAGCAGCCCCGGACAGGGAAACTATGGCTACACCTTC
>TRBV9|NA|NA|TRBJ1-2
CASSAGGRAGDGYTF
TGTGCCAGCAGCGCCGGGGGGAGGGCAGGGGATGGCTACACCTTC
>TRBV5-5|NA|once|TRBJ1-2
CASSLDRSYGYTF
TGTGCCAGCAGCTTGGACAGGAGCTATGGCTACACCTTC
>TRBV2|TRBD1|NA|TRBJ2-4
CASSYLKGTASNIQYF
TGTGCCAGCAGTTACCTTAAGGGGACAGCGAGCAACATTCAGTACTTC